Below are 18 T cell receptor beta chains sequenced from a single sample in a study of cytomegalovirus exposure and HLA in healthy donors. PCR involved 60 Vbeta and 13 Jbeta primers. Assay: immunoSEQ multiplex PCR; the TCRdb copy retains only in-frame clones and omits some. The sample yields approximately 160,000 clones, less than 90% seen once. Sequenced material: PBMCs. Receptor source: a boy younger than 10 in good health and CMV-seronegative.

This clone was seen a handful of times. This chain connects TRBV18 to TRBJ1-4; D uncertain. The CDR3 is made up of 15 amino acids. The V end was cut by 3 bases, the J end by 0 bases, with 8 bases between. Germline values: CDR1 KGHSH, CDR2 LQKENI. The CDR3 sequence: CASSPPLATNEKLFF. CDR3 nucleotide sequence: TGTGCCAGCTCACCCCCACTTGCAACTAATGAAAAACTGTTTTTT.

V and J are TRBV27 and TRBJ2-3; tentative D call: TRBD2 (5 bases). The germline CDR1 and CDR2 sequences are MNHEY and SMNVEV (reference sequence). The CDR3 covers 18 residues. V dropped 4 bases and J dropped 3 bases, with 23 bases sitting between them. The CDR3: CASSSTFDVYSVTDTQYF. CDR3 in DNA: TGTGCCAGCAGTTCCACTTTCGACGTTTATAGCGTGACAGATACGCAGTATTTT.

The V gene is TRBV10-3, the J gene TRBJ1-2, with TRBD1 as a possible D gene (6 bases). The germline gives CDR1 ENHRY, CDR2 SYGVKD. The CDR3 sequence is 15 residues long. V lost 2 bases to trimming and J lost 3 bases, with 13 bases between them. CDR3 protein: CAISERGGKDYGYTF. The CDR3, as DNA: TGTGCCATCAGTGAGAGGGGGGGCAAGGACTATGGCTACACCTTC.

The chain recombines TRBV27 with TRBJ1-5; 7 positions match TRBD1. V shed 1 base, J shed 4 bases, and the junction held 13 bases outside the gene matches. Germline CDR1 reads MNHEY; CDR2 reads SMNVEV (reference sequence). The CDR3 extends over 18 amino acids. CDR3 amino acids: CASSLFVRPGTVNQPQHF. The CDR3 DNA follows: TGTGCCAGCAGTTTATTCGTTCGGCCCGGGACAGTAAATCAGCCCCAGCATTTT.

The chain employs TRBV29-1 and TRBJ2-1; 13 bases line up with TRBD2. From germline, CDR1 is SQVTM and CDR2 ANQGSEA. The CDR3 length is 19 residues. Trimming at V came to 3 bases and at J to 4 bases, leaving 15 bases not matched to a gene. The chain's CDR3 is CSVDSATSGRAAGYNEQFF. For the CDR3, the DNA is TGCAGCGTTGATAGTGCAACTAGCGGGAGGGCCGCGGGGTACAATGAGCAGTTCTTC.

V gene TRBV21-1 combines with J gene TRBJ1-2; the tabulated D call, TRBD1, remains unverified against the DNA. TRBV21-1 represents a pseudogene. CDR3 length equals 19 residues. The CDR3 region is CASSVRDREVGGPGYGYTF. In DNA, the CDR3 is TGTGCCAGCAGCGTACGGGACAGGGAAGTGGGGGGACCGGGTTATGGCTACACCTTC.

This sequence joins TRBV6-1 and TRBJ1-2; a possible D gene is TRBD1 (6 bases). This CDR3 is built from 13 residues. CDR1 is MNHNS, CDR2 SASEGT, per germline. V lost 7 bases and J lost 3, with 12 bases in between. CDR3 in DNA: TGTGCCAGCAACGCAGGGGTAGACTATGGCTACACCTTC. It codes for CASNAGVDYGYTF.

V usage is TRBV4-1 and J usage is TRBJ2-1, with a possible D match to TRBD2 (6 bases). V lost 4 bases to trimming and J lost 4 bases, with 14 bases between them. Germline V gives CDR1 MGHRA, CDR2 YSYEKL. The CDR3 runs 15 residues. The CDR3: CASSPGGANYNEQFF. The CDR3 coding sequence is TGCGCCAGCAGCCCCGGGGGAGCTAATTACAATGAGCAGTTCTTC.

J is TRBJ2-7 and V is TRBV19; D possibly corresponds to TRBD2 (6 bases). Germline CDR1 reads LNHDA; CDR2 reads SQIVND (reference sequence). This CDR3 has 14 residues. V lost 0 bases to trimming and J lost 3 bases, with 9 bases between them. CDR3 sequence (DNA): TGTGCCAGTAGTATAGAGATTAGCGGCTACGAGCAGTACTTC. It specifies CASSIEISGYEQYF.

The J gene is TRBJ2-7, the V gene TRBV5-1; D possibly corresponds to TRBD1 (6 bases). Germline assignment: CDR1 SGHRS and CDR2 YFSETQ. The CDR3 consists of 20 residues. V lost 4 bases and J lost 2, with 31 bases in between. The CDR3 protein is CASSLHLVPLGQPAPYEQYF. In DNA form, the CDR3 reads TGCGCCAGCAGCCTTCACTTGGTCCCGCTCGGACAGCCCGCTCCCTACGAGCAGTACTTC.

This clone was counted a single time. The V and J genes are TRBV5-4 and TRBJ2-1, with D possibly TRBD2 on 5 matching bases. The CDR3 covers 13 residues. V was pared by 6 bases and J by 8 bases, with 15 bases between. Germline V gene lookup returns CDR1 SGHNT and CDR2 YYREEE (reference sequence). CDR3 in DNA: TGTGCCAGCACCCTAAGTCCTAGCTATGAGCAGTTCTTC. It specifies CASTLSPSYEQFF.

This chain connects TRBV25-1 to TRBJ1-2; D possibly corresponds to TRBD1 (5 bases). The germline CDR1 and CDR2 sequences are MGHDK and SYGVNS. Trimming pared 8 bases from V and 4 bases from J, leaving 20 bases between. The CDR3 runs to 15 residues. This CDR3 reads CASRPSGLETYGYTF. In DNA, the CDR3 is TGTGCCAGCCGACCGTCGGGACTCGAGACCTATGGCTACACCTTC.

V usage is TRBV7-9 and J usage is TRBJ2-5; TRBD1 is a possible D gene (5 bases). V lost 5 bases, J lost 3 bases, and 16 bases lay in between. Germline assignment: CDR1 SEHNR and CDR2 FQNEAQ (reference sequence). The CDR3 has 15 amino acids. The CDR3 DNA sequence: TGTGCCAGCAGCCTTGGGTCAGGGTGGGAAGAGACCCAGTACTTC. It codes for CASSLGSGWEETQYF.

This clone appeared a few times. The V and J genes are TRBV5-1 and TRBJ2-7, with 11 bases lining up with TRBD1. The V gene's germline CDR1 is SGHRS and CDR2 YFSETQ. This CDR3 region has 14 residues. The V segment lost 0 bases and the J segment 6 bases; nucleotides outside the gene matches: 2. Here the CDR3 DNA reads TGCGCCAGCAGCTTGGCGGGACAGGGGGGCGAGCAGTACTTC. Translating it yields CASSLAGQGGEQYF. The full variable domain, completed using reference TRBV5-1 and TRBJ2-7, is KAGVTQTPRYLIKTRGQQVTLSCSPISGHRSVSWYQQTPGQGLQFLFEYFSETQRNKGNFPGRFSGRQFSNSRSEMNVSTLELGDSALYLCASSLAGQGGEQYFGPGTRLTVT.

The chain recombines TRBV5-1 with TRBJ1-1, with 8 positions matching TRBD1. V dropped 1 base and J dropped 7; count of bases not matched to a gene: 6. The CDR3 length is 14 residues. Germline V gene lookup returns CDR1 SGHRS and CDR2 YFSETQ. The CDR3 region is CASSLQGAVGEAFF. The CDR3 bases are TGCGCCAGCAGCTTGCAGGGGGCTGTGGGTGAAGCTTTCTTT. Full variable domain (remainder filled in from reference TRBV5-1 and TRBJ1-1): KAGVTQTPRYLIKTRGQQVTLSCSPISGHRSVSWYQQTPGQGLQFLFEYFSETQRNKGNFPGRFSGRQFSNSRSEMNVSTLELGDSALYLCASSLQGAVGEAFFGQGTRLTVV.

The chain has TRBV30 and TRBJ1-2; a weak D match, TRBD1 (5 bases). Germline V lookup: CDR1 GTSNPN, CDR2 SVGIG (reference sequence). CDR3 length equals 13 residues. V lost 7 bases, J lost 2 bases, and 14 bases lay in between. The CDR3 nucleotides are TGTGCCTCCCCCGACAGAAAGAACTATGGCTACACCTTC. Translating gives CASPDRKNYGYTF. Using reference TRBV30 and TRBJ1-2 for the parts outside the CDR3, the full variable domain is SQTIHQWPATLVQPVGSPLSLECTVEGTSNPNLYWYRQAAGRGLQLLFYSVGIGQISSEVPQNLSASRPQDRQFILSSKKLLLSDSGFYLCASPDRKNYGYTFGSGTRLTVV.

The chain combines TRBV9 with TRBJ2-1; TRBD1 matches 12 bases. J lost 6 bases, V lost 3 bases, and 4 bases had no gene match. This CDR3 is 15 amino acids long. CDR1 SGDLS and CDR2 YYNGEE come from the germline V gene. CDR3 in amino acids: CASSGRDRGLNEQFF. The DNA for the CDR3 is TGTGCCAGCAGCGGCCGGGACAGGGGGCTCAATGAGCAGTTCTTC.

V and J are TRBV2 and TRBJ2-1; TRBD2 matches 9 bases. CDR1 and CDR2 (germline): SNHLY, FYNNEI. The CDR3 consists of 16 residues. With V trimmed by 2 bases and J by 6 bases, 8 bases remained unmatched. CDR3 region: CASSEPRLAGINEQFF. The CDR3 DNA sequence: TGTGCCAGCAGTGAACCCCGGCTAGCGGGAATCAATGAGCAGTTCTTC.